A selection of T cell receptor beta chains follows, all from one sample in a study of OX40 agonist ivuxolimab in advanced cancers. Sequencing used immunoSEQ multiplex PCR; TCRdb keeps in-frame clones, though not all of them. Among about 8,900 clones, 60% to 80% were seen once, and the ten largest hold approximately 25%. Sequencing used CD4+ or CD8+ T cells sorted from blood, obtained in a trial of the OX40 agonist ivuxolimab. These TCRs come from an adult with an advanced solid tumor such as melanoma, head and neck, liver or kidney cancer. Each CDR3 is given with its conserved first and last residue. Fields, in order: clone size, D gene, CDR3 length, V gene, J gene, CDR3 protein, CDR3 DNA. D genes are given only for firm matches. The size of a clone is reported for some rows only, either as once, few or many, or as a class for expanded clones.

clone size: NA
D gene: NA
CDR3 length: 14
V gene: TRBV29-1
J gene: TRBJ1-2
CDR3 protein: CSVEDPILSYGYTF
CDR3 DNA: TGCAGCGTTGAAGATCCGATTTTAAGCTATGGCTACACCTTC

clone size: NA
D gene: NA
CDR3 length: 13
V gene: TRBV27
J gene: TRBJ2-2
CDR3 protein: CASSLRRAGELFF
CDR3 DNA: TGTGCCAGCAGTTTAAGGAGAGCCGGGGAGCTGTTTTTT

clone size: few
D gene: NA
CDR3 length: 13
V gene: TRBV6-4
J gene: TRBJ2-1
CDR3 protein: CASGAGPGSEQFF
CDR3 DNA: TGTGCCAGCGGCGCGGGACCGGGTAGTGAGCAGTTCTTC

clone size: NA
D gene: TRBD1
CDR3 length: 13
V gene: TRBV29-1
J gene: TRBJ2-1
CDR3 protein: CSVGTGGSGEQFF
CDR3 DNA: TGCAGCGTGGGGACAGGGGGTTCGGGTGAGCAGTTCTTC

clone size: NA
D gene: NA
CDR3 length: 16
V gene: TRBV7-9
J gene: TRBJ1-3
CDR3 protein: CASSGPLKGSGNTIYF
CDR3 DNA: TGTGCCAGCAGCGGCCCCCTAAAGGGCTCTGGAAACACCATATATTTT

clone size: once
D gene: TRBD2
CDR3 length: 17
V gene: TRBV9
J gene: TRBJ2-1
CDR3 protein: CASSVLPLAGGTNEQFF
CDR3 DNA: TGTGCCAGCAGCGTACTCCCTCTAGCGGGAGGGACTAATGAGCAGTTCTTC

clone size: NA
D gene: NA
CDR3 length: 14
V gene: TRBV2
J gene: TRBJ1-4
CDR3 protein: CASSEGQINEKLFF
CDR3 DNA: TGTGCCAGCAGTGAAGGACAGATTAATGAAAAACTGTTTTTT

clone size: NA
D gene: NA
CDR3 length: 14
V gene: TRBV11-2
J gene: TRBJ1-1
CDR3 protein: CASSLPHGSGKSFF
CDR3 DNA: TGTGCCAGCAGCTTACCGCATGGATCGGGGAAATCTTTCTTT

clone size: NA
D gene: NA
CDR3 length: 14
V gene: TRBV6-6
J gene: TRBJ1-5
CDR3 protein: CASSGRYSNQPQHF
CDR3 DNA: TGTGCCAGCAGTGGCAGATATAGCAATCAGCCCCAGCATTTT

clone size: NA
D gene: TRBD1
CDR3 length: 14
V gene: TRBV5-6
J gene: TRBJ1-2
CDR3 protein: CASSFLTGDYGYTF
CDR3 DNA: TGTGCCAGCAGCTTCCTGACAGGGGACTATGGCTACACCTTC

clone size: NA
D gene: NA
CDR3 length: 15
V gene: TRBV6-5
J gene: TRBJ1-5
CDR3 protein: CASSRTDSPNQPQHF
CDR3 DNA: TGTGCCAGCAGCAGAACGGACAGCCCAAATCAGCCCCAGCATTTT

clone size: NA
D gene: TRBD2
CDR3 length: 16
V gene: TRBV30
J gene: TRBJ2-7
CDR3 protein: CAWTRLAGMTSYEQYF
CDR3 DNA: TGTGCCTGGACACGTCTAGCGGGGATGACCTCCTACGAGCAGTACTTC

clone size: NA
D gene: TRBD1
CDR3 length: 15
V gene: TRBV27
J gene: TRBJ2-7
CDR3 protein: CASRGTVNYPYEQYF
CDR3 DNA: TGTGCCAGCAGGGGGACAGTCAATTACCCCTACGAGCAGTACTTC

clone size: few
D gene: NA
CDR3 length: 11
V gene: TRBV28
J gene: TRBJ2-3
CDR3 protein: CASHRGNTQYF
CDR3 DNA: TGTGCCAGCCATAGGGGGAATACGCAGTATTTT

clone size: NA
D gene: TRBD2
CDR3 length: 15
V gene: TRBV6-1
J gene: TRBJ2-7
CDR3 protein: CASSVLADVTYGQYF
CDR3 DNA: TGTGCCAGCAGTGTACTAGCGGACGTCACCTACGGGCAGTACTTC

clone size: once
D gene: TRBD1
CDR3 length: 17
V gene: TRBV15
J gene: TRBJ1-1
CDR3 protein: CATSRDWDGTANTEAFF
CDR3 DNA: TGTGCCACCAGCAGAGATTGGGACGGGACAGCGAACACTGAAGCTTTCTTT

clone size: NA
D gene: NA
CDR3 length: 12
V gene: TRBV6-5
J gene: TRBJ2-5
CDR3 protein: CASSWQGGTQYF
CDR3 DNA: TGTGCCAGCAGTTGGCAGGGGGGGACCCAGTACTTC

clone size: NA
D gene: TRBD2
CDR3 length: 14
V gene: TRBV27
J gene: TRBJ2-1
CDR3 protein: CASQLAGGYNEQFF
CDR3 DNA: TGTGCCAGCCAACTAGCGGGAGGGTACAATGAGCAGTTCTTC

clone size: NA
D gene: NA
CDR3 length: 13
V gene: TRBV30
J gene: TRBJ2-7
CDR3 protein: CAWSPGRGYEQYF
CDR3 DNA: TGTGCCTGGAGTCCTGGGAGGGGGTACGAGCAGTACTTC

clone size: NA
D gene: NA
CDR3 length: 17
V gene: TRBV11-2
J gene: TRBJ1-3
CDR3 protein: CASSPGSGPGTGNTIYF
CDR3 DNA: TGTGCCAGCAGCCCCGGCTCGGGGCCAGGGACTGGAAACACCATATATTTT

clone size: NA
D gene: NA
CDR3 length: 13
V gene: TRBV28
J gene: TRBJ2-2
CDR3 protein: CASSLWGTGELFF
CDR3 DNA: TGTGCCAGCAGTTTATGGGGTACCGGGGAGCTGTTTTTT

clone size: NA
D gene: TRBD1
CDR3 length: 14
V gene: TRBV11-3
J gene: TRBJ2-1
CDR3 protein: CASSRTGGWNEQFF
CDR3 DNA: TGTGCCAGCAGCAGGACAGGGGGATGGAATGAGCAGTTCTTC

clone size: NA
D gene: NA
CDR3 length: 13
V gene: TRBV28
J gene: TRBJ1-5
CDR3 protein: CASTVGQIQPQHF
CDR3 DNA: TGTGCCAGCACCGTGGGCCAAATACAGCCCCAGCATTTT

clone size: NA
D gene: TRBD2
CDR3 length: 15
V gene: TRBV7-2
J gene: TRBJ2-3
CDR3 protein: CASSFRLADTDTQYF
CDR3 DNA: TGTGCCAGCAGCTTCCGACTAGCGGACACAGATACGCAGTATTTT

clone size: NA
D gene: NA
CDR3 length: 13
V gene: TRBV5-1
J gene: TRBJ1-1
CDR3 protein: CASSLRMNTEAFF
CDR3 DNA: TGCGCCAGCAGCCTACGGATGAACACTGAAGCTTTCTTT

clone size: NA
D gene: NA
CDR3 length: 14
V gene: TRBV11-3
J gene: TRBJ2-2
CDR3 protein: CASSLRPSPGELFF
CDR3 DNA: TGTGCCAGCAGCTTACGACCCTCACCCGGGGAGCTGTTTTTT

clone size: NA
D gene: NA
CDR3 length: 11
V gene: TRBV10-3
J gene: TRBJ2-7
CDR3 protein: CAIRDSYEQYF
CDR3 DNA: TGTGCCATCAGGGACAGCTACGAGCAGTACTTC

clone size: NA
D gene: NA
CDR3 length: 16
V gene: TRBV7-9
J gene: TRBJ1-6
CDR3 protein: CASSLGQDLYNSPLHF
CDR3 DNA: TGTGCCAGCAGCTTGGGACAAGACCTCTATAATTCACCCCTCCACTTT

clone size: NA
D gene: NA
CDR3 length: 14
V gene: TRBV28
J gene: TRBJ2-5
CDR3 protein: CASSLFPGVETQYF
CDR3 DNA: TGTGCCAGCAGTTTATTCCCTGGGGTCGAGACCCAGTACTTC

clone size: once
D gene: TRBD2
CDR3 length: 15
V gene: TRBV4-3
J gene: TRBJ2-1
CDR3 protein: CASSFRLAGTGEQFF
CDR3 DNA: TGCGCCAGCAGCTTCCGACTAGCGGGGACCGGTGAGCAGTTCTTC

clone size: NA
D gene: TRBD2
CDR3 length: 15
V gene: TRBV7-6
J gene: TRBJ2-7
CDR3 protein: CASSSLAGGAGEQYF
CDR3 DNA: TGTGCCAGCAGCTCGTTAGCGGGGGGGGCGGGCGAGCAGTACTTC

clone size: NA
D gene: TRBD2
CDR3 length: 15
V gene: TRBV7-3
J gene: TRBJ2-1
CDR3 protein: CASSLLAGGLNEQFF
CDR3 DNA: TGTGCCAGCAGCTTACTCGCGGGGGGTCTCAATGAGCAGTTCTTC

clone size: NA
D gene: NA
CDR3 length: 15
V gene: TRBV29-1
J gene: TRBJ2-2
CDR3 protein: CSVEIGSTNTGELFF
CDR3 DNA: TGCAGCGTTGAAATTGGATCAACGAACACCGGGGAGCTGTTTTTT

clone size: NA
D gene: NA
CDR3 length: 17
V gene: TRBV27
J gene: TRBJ2-6
CDR3 protein: CASSSPGVNSGANVLTF
CDR3 DNA: TGTGCCAGCAGTTCCCCGGGAGTGAACTCTGGGGCCAACGTCCTGACTTTC

clone size: NA
D gene: TRBD2
CDR3 length: 15
V gene: TRBV7-8
J gene: TRBJ2-1
CDR3 protein: CASSLRLAGGYEQFF
CDR3 DNA: TGTGCCAGCAGCTTACGACTAGCGGGGGGGTATGAGCAGTTCTTC

clone size: medium-sized
D gene: NA
CDR3 length: 8
V gene: TRBV6-1
J gene: TRBJ1-2
CDR3 protein: CACYGYTF
CDR3 DNA: TGTGCTTGTTATGGCTACACCTTC

clone size: NA
D gene: NA
CDR3 length: 16
V gene: TRBV2
J gene: TRBJ1-5
CDR3 protein: CASSEGPTGLNQPQHF
CDR3 DNA: TGTGCCAGCAGTGAAGGTCCGACAGGCCTCAATCAGCCCCAGCATTTT

clone size: once
D gene: TRBD2
CDR3 length: 16
V gene: TRBV2
J gene: TRBJ2-3
CDR3 protein: CASSGNSGRIADTQYF
CDR3 DNA: TGTGCCAGCAGTGGTAATAGCGGGAGGATCGCAGATACGCAGTATTTT

clone size: NA
D gene: NA
CDR3 length: 14
V gene: TRBV30
J gene: TRBJ2-7
CDR3 protein: CAWSALDGDYEQYF
CDR3 DNA: TGTGCCTGGAGTGCATTGGACGGGGACTACGAGCAGTACTTC

clone size: few
D gene: NA
CDR3 length: 13
V gene: TRBV28
J gene: TRBJ2-7
CDR3 protein: CASSLADSYEQYF
CDR3 DNA: TGTGCCAGCAGTTTGGCAGACTCCTACGAGCAGTACTTC

clone size: NA
D gene: NA
CDR3 length: 14
V gene: TRBV9
J gene: TRBJ2-5
CDR3 protein: CASSPMGSQETQYF
CDR3 DNA: TGTGCCAGCAGCCCCATGGGGAGCCAAGAGACCCAGTACTTC

clone size: NA
D gene: NA
CDR3 length: 13
V gene: TRBV28
J gene: TRBJ1-6
CDR3 protein: CASTPPGNSPLHF
CDR3 DNA: TGTGCCAGCACCCCCCCCGGGAATTCACCCCTCCACTTT

clone size: NA
D gene: TRBD1
CDR3 length: 15
V gene: TRBV4-2
J gene: TRBJ1-2
CDR3 protein: CASSPLGDRDDGYTF
CDR3 DNA: TGTGCCAGCAGCCCCTTGGGGGACAGGGATGATGGCTACACCTTC

clone size: NA
D gene: NA
CDR3 length: 16
V gene: TRBV10-3
J gene: TRBJ2-5
CDR3 protein: CAISESRTGAQETQYF
CDR3 DNA: TGTGCCATCAGTGAGTCACGAACGGGCGCCCAAGAGACCCAGTACTTC

clone size: NA
D gene: NA
CDR3 length: 15
V gene: TRBV2
J gene: TRBJ2-3
CDR3 protein: CASSAGAASTDTQYF
CDR3 DNA: TGTGCCAGCAGTGCAGGGGCGGCTAGCACAGATACGCAGTATTTT

clone size: NA
D gene: NA
CDR3 length: 13
V gene: TRBV27
J gene: TRBJ1-3
CDR3 protein: CATSDHNRNTIYF
CDR3 DNA: TGTGCCACTTCGGACCATAACAGAAACACCATATATTTT

clone size: few
D gene: NA
CDR3 length: 14
V gene: TRBV5-6
J gene: TRBJ1-1
CDR3 protein: CASSLAFINTEAFF
CDR3 DNA: TGTGCCAGCAGCTTGGCCTTTATCAACACTGAAGCTTTCTTT